This T cell receptor (beta chain) was recovered during a study of human T cells and chemical hapten exposure. Study in general: TCR yields per sample varied mostly from small pooled library volume differences.

Each cDNA molecule in the library carried unique molecular identifiers. MiXCR, run by TCRdb on the RACE reads, gives a single entry per CDR3 protein. The repertoire holds under 400,000 distinct CDR3 sequences, with approximately 5% as singletons. Time point in this sample: pre-sensitization, week 0. Specified treatment: therapeutic diphenylcyclopropenone sensitization with weekly scalp DPC. Losses at the gene ends were 5 bases for V and 6 bases for J; bases not matched to a gene: 16. Looked up from germline, CDR1 is SGHTA and CDR2 is FQGNSA. The CDR3 covers 16 residues. This clonotype has only a few counts.

The genes are TRBV7-2 and TRBJ2-7, with 7 bases fitting TRBD2. The sequences come from whole blood, collected in connection with sensitization to the hapten diphenylcyclopropenone (DPC). This TCR was recovered from a woman aged 45-59 years with alopecia areata. Some clones in this sample may be carry-over from other donors' samples. The CDR3 DNA reads as TGTGCCAGCAGCCTGTACACGGGACTACCTTACCTCGAGCAGTACTTC. It specifies CASSLYTGLPYLEQYF.